A single sample gave rise to the 31 T cell receptor beta chains below, sequenced in a study of molecular identifiers for immune sequencing clone quantification. MiXCR, run by TCRdb on the PCR reads, gives a single entry per CDR3 protein. The sample contains 60,000 to 75,000 distinct CDR3 sequences, over 15% of which appear only once. Input material: naive CD8+ T cells from blood, with Jurkat cell RNA spiked in. Subset in this sample: FACS-sorted CD8+CD4-CCR7+CD45RA+ naive T cells. Every receptor here comes from a human donor in good health. Some libraries in this study had Jurkat cell RNA spiked in.

This sequence joins TRBV2 and TRBJ2-5; maybe TRBD2 (5 bases). The CDR3 consists of 15 residues. Trimming removed 4 bases from V and 1 base from J, with 13 bases in between. Per the germline V gene, CDR1 is SNHLY and CDR2 is FYNNEI. The CDR3, as DNA: TGTGCCAGCAGTGTGTGGGGAGAGCCCCAAGAGACCCAGTACTTC. This encodes CASSVWGEPQETQYF.

This clonotype was seen a handful of times. The rearrangement joins TRBV6-2 or TRBV6-3 to TRBJ2-5; 12 bases match TRBD2. The CDR3 extends over 18 amino acids. The germline V gene has CDR1 MNHEY and CDR2 SVGEGT. The V gene end was trimmed by 5 bases and the J gene end by 4 bases; junction bases not matched to a gene: 14. CDR3 sequence (DNA): TGTGCCAGCAGTCATTCTACGACCGGACTAGCGGGAACAGAGACCCAGTACTTC. Its protein product is CASSHSTTGLAGTETQYF.

Regarding this clonotype: One base away lies a much larger clone, so this may be a sequencing read error. This chain joins TRBV29-1 and TRBJ1-1; D is uncertain. Trimming removed 4 bases from V and 11 bases from J, with 14 bases in between. CDR3 length: 11 residues. CDR1 SQVTM and CDR2 ANQGSEA come from the germline V gene. The CDR3 sequence is CSVGVAENAFF. CDR3 coding DNA: TGCAGCGTTGGGGTGGCAGAAAACGCTTTCTTT.

This clonotype was seen repeatedly, ten times or more. This chain links TRBV7-9 with TRBJ2-7; 11 nucleotides agree with TRBD2. This CDR3 has 14 residues. CDR1 and CDR2 (germline): SEHNR, FQNEAQ (reference sequence). Unmatched junction bases numbered 5, after V lost 4 bases and J lost 6 bases. DNA of the CDR3: TGTGCCAGCAGCTCAACTAGCGGGAGCTCCGAGCAGTACTTC. Translation: CASSSTSGSSEQYF.

A few counts support this clonotype. The chain employs TRBV9 and TRBJ2-1; D unresolved. The CDR3 is 12 amino acids. In germline, CDR1 is SGDLS, CDR2 YYNGEE. Trimming shortened V by 5 bases and J by 8 bases, and 11 bases separated the two germline ends. The CDR3 here is CASSANPHEQFF. CDR3 coding DNA: TGTGCCAGCAGTGCAAACCCCCATGAGCAGTTCTTC. The full variable domain, its missing parts supplied by reference TRBV9 and TRBJ2-1, is DSGVTQTPKHLITATGQRVTLRCSPRSGDLSVYWYQQSLDQGLQFLIQYYNGEERAKGNILERFSAQQFPDLHSELNLSSLELGDSALYFCASSANPHEQFFGPGTRLTVL.

Ten or more counts support this clonotype. Here the CDR3 reads CASSLSIGLYEQYF. Here the CDR3 DNA reads TGTGCCAGCAGCCTCTCGATCGGCCTCTACGAGCAGTACTTC. The chain links TRBV11-2 to TRBJ2-7; D remains unclear. Germline values: CDR1 SGHAT, CDR2 FQNNGV. The CDR3 has 14 residues. Trimming stripped 5 bases from V and 3 bases from J, with 14 bases between.

This clonotype was seen repeatedly, ten times or more. The CDR3 reads CASSLGLAGALAKNIQYF. The CDR3 nucleotides read TGTGCCAGCAGCTTAGGACTAGCGGGGGCACTAGCCAAAAACATTCAGTACTTC. The chain is built from TRBV13 and TRBJ2-4; TRBD2 aligns across 11 bases. There are 18 residues in the CDR3. Trimming removed 0 bases from V and 0 bases from J; junction bases left unmatched: 4. The germline CDR1 and CDR2 sequences are PRHDT and FYEKMQ (reference sequence).

This sequence joins TRBV19 and TRBJ2-1; TRBD2 agrees at 11 bases. V shed 5 bases, J shed 10 bases, and the junction held 7 bases outside the gene matches. Germline values: CDR1 LNHDA, CDR2 SQIVND (reference sequence). The CDR3 contains 14 residues. CDR3 loop: CASSELLAGEEQFF. CDR3 in DNA: TGTGCCAGTAGTGAATTACTAGCGGGGGAGGAGCAGTTCTTC.

The V and J genes are TRBV4-1 and TRBJ2-3; D gene unclear. The length of the CDR3 is 14 residues. The V gene lost 3 bases and the J gene lost 3 bases, with 10 bases spanning the gap. The germline CDR1 and CDR2 sequences are MGHRA and YSYEKL. CDR3 bases: TGCGCCAGCAGCCAGGTGGTTTCAACAGATACGCAGTATTTT. Amino acid sequence: CASSQVVSTDTQYF.

The chain joins TRBV7-9 to TRBJ2-1, with D perhaps TRBD2 (6 bases). The CDR3 is 17 amino acids. Germline V gene data show CDR1 as SEHNR and CDR2 as FQNEAQ (reference sequence). V was cut by 4 bases and J by 6 bases, with 22 bases left in between. CDR3 sequence: CASSSLVPPGLSNEQFF. The DNA for the CDR3 is TGTGCCAGCAGCTCATTAGTACCCCCCGGACTAAGCAATGAGCAGTTCTTC.

This clonotype was counted ten times or more. This sequence joins TRBV28 and TRBJ2-1; the match to TRBD2 covers 7 bases. J gave up 6 bases and V 9 bases, and 11 bases lay outside the gene matches. Germline lookup yields CDR1 MDHEN and CDR2 SYDVKM. This CDR3 is built from 14 residues. The CDR3 is CASGFWREINEQFF. In DNA, the CDR3 is TGTGCCAGTGGCTTCTGGCGGGAGATCAATGAGCAGTTCTTC.

This clonotype showed up many times. This sequence joins TRBV29-1 and TRBJ2-7, with 10 bases fitting TRBD1. Germline trimming cut 6 bases from V and 3 bases from J; bases unmatched to any gene: 5. The CDR3 covers 13 residues. Germline lookup yields CDR1 SQVTM and CDR2 ANQGSEA. In nucleotides, the CDR3 is TGCAGCGTCCCGGGACAGGGGTACTACGAGCAGTACTTC. Protein: CSVPGQGYYEQYF.

There are many counts of this clonotype. The chain is built from TRBV7-9 and TRBJ2-3, with 14 bases that match TRBD2. The CDR3 has 16 residues. Looked up from germline, CDR1 is SEHNR and CDR2 is FQNEAQ (reference sequence). Germline trimming cut 4 bases from V and 7 bases from J; bases unmatched to any gene: 7. The CDR3 sequence is CASSSGTSGSLYTQYF. Here the CDR3 DNA reads TGTGCCAGCAGCTCCGGGACTAGCGGGAGCCTGTATACGCAGTATTTT. The full variable domain, its missing parts supplied by reference TRBV7-9 and TRBJ2-3, is DTGVSQNPRHKITKRGQNVTFRCDPISEHNRLYWYRQTLGQGPEFLTYFQNEAQLEKSRLLSDRFSAERPKGSFSTLEIQRTEQGDSAMYLCASSSGTSGSLYTQYFGPGTRLTVL.

This clonotype was observed at least ten times. This rearrangement joins TRBV2 to TRBJ2-5, with TRBD2 matching over 8 bases. Germline trimming cut 6 bases from V and 2 bases from J; bases unmatched to any gene: 8. CDR3 length equals 15 residues. Germline loops: CDR1 SNHLY, CDR2 FYNNEI. CDR3 region: CASSAPTSDQETQYF. DNA for the CDR3: TGTGCCAGCAGCGCCCCGACTAGCGATCAAGAGACCCAGTACTTC.

A remark on this clonotype: This sequence may be a read error, since a much larger clone differs from it by one base. The V and J genes are TRBV2 and TRBJ2-1; D possibly corresponds to TRBD1 (5 bases). From germline, CDR1 is SNHLY and CDR2 FYNNEI. The CDR3 is made up of 16 amino acids. The V end lost 6 bases, the J end lost 0 bases, and 15 bases lay between the germline ends. The DNA for the CDR3 is TGTGCCAGCAGGCAGTTACAGGAGAGCTCCTACAATGAGCAGTTCTTC. It yields the protein CASRQLQESSYNEQFF.

This clonotype was seen repeatedly, ten times or more. J is TRBJ2-6 and V is TRBV6-2 or TRBV6-3; D call uncertain. The V gene lost 5 bases and the J gene lost 0 bases, with 11 bases spanning the gap. The CDR3 length is 16 residues. Looked up from germline, CDR1 is MNHEY and CDR2 is SVGEGT. The CDR3 reads CASSQTEFSGANVLTF. Here the CDR3 DNA reads TGTGCCAGCAGTCAAACAGAATTCTCTGGGGCCAACGTCCTGACTTTC.

To note about this clonotype: At one boundary the junction diverges from the germline segment, which might be a read error. This sequence joins TRBV9 and TRBJ1-1; weak D call: TRBD1 (6 bases). Looked up from germline, CDR1 is SGDLS and CDR2 is YYNGEE. The CDR3 has 17 residues. The CDR3 DNA reads TGTGCCAGCGGCGTAGTCCCCGTTCAGGGGTCGGTCACTGAAGCTTTCTTT. This sequence encodes CASGVVPVQGSVTEAFF.

This clonotype has a count of ten or more. The chain combines TRBV6-5 with TRBJ2-7, with D possibly TRBD2 on 6 matching bases. This CDR3 has 12 residues. The ends were cut back, 2 bases at V and 4 bases at J, with 6 bases in the middle. Germline CDR1 and CDR2: MNHEY and SVGAGI. The CDR3 DNA is TGTGCCAGCAGTTACCTAGCGTACGAGCAGTACTTC. This sequence encodes CASSYLAYEQYF.

V and J are TRBV7-2 and TRBJ2-7; tentatively, D is TRBD1 or TRBD2 (5 bases each). Per germline, CDR1 SGHTA and CDR2 FQGNSA. V was trimmed by 3 bases and J by 4 bases, leaving 13 bases between them. This CDR3 has 14 residues. CDR3 loop: CASSLMGEGYEQYF. CDR3 DNA sequence: TGTGCCAGCAGCTTGATGGGGGAAGGATACGAGCAGTACTTC. Full variable domain (missing parts from reference TRBV7-2 and TRBJ2-7): GAGVSQSPSNKVTEKGKDVELRCDPISGHTALYWYRQSLGQGLEFLIYFQGNSAPDKSGLPSDRFSAERTGGSVSTLTIQRTQQEDSAVYLCASSLMGEGYEQYFGPGTRLTVT.

This clonotype has at least ten counts. The V gene is TRBV2, the J gene TRBJ2-5; D might be TRBD2 (5 bases). There are 14 residues in the CDR3. V was trimmed by 7 bases and J by 5 bases, leaving 17 bases between them. The V gene's germline CDR1 is SNHLY and CDR2 FYNNEI. The CDR3 protein is CASISRGLTETQYF. The CDR3 DNA reads as TGTGCCAGCATCTCCCGCGGGTTGACGGAGACCCAGTACTTC.

There are many counts of this clonotype. V usage is TRBV5-1 and J usage is TRBJ2-7; possible D gene TRBD1, 5 bases. There are 15 residues in the CDR3. V lost 0 bases, J lost 3 bases, and 13 bases lay in between. Germline-derived CDR1 and CDR2 are SGHRS and YFSETQ. The DNA of the CDR3 is TGCGCCAGCAGCTTGGCCCAGGGAACATTCTACGAGCAGTACTTC. Translation gives CASSLAQGTFYEQYF.

The table lists this clonotype with many counts. The chain is built from TRBV20-1 and TRBJ2-1; D might be TRBD2 (5 bases). CDR3 length: 15 residues. Trimming stripped 3 bases from V and 2 bases from J, with 14 bases between. Germline CDR1 and CDR2: DFQATT and SNEGSKA (reference sequence). CDR3 bases: TGCAGTGCTAGTTCTTTAGCGACCCCCTACAATGAGCAGTTCTTC. Its protein product is CSASSLATPYNEQFF.

With regard to this clonotype: A much larger clone differs by one base, so this may be a read error. The conserved phenylalanine or tryptophan normally closing the CDR3 is absent here, so this likely arose from a read error. The rearrangement links TRBV2 to TRBJ2-7; 7 nucleotides agree with TRBD1. Germline assignment: CDR1 SNHLY and CDR2 FYNNEI. Trimming at V came to 5 bases and at J to 6 bases, leaving 7 bases not matched to a gene. The CDR3 is 13 amino acids. The DNA of the CDR3 is TGTGCCAGCAGTCCGAGGGGGCTATTCGAGCAGTACCTC. Translation: CASSPRGLFEQYL.

This clonotype was observed a few times. The CDR3 nucleotides are TGTGCCATAAACCTCGACAGTTCCTACAATGAGCAGTTCTTC. This encodes CAINLDSSYNEQFF. The V call is TRBV6-1, the J call TRBJ2-1, with D possibly matching TRBD1 (5 bases). Trimming cost V 10 bases and J 1 base, with 14 bases left between them. This CDR3 region has 14 residues. The germline V gene has CDR1 MNHNS and CDR2 SASEGT.

This clonotype was seen ten or more times. The V and J genes are TRBV24-1 and TRBJ2-2; 8 nucleotides agree with TRBD1. This CDR3 is built from 16 residues. Germline CDR1 KGHDR, CDR2 SFDVKD. Trimming removed 4 bases from V and 0 bases from J; junction bases left unmatched: 3. The CDR3, as DNA: TGTGCCACCAGTGACCAGGGACAGGCGAACACCGGGGAGCTGTTTTTT. Protein sequence: CATSDQGQANTGELFF.

The chain has TRBV6-5 and TRBJ2-7, with D possibly being TRBD1 (6 bases). V dropped 5 bases and J dropped 0 bases, with 11 bases sitting between them. CDR3 length equals 14 residues. CDR1 and CDR2 (germline): MNHEY, SVGAGI. The CDR3 protein is CASSPRGYSYEQYF. As DNA, the CDR3 is TGTGCCAGCAGTCCCAGGGGATACTCCTACGAGCAGTACTTC.

The V gene is TRBV27, the J gene TRBJ2-3; 8 nucleotides align to TRBD2. Germline CDR1 MNHEY, CDR2 SMNVEV (reference sequence). The J segment lost 8 bases and the V segment lost 6 bases, leaving 19 bases of the junction unmatched. This CDR3 is built from 17 residues. CDR3 sequence (DNA): TGTGCCAGCAGCGTGGTATTGGCGGGAGGACCCTTGCGTACGCAGTATTTT. Translation gives CASSVVLAGGPLRTQYF.

A word on this clonotype: A single base separates this from a much larger clone, so it may be a read error. This chain connects TRBV29-1 to TRBJ1-2, with 7 positions matching TRBD1. CDR3 length: 14 amino acids. Germline V gene lookup returns CDR1 SQVTM and CDR2 ANQGSEA. The CDR3 DNA is TGCAGCGTTGAGGAAGACAGGGTAGGCTATGGCTACATCTTC. This translates into CSVEEDRVGYGYIF.

The genes are TRBV2 and TRBJ2-7; 10 bases align to TRBD1. The CDR3 consists of 16 residues. J was trimmed by 5 bases and V by 4 bases; bases with no gene match: 11. Looked up from germline, CDR1 is SNHLY and CDR2 is FYNNEI. CDR3 in DNA: TGTGCCAGCAGTGGACTACCGGGACAGGGGCGACACGAGCAGTACTTC. Translated, it gives CASSGLPGQGRHEQYF.

For this clonotype: A much larger clone lies one base from this, so it may be a read error. This chain's CDR3 is CASSDTGTGEQFF. DNA of the CDR3: TGTGCCAGCAGTGACACCGGGACGGGTGAGCAGTTCTTC. The rearrangement uses TRBV6-2 or TRBV6-3 and TRBJ2-1; D could derive from TRBD1 or TRBD2 (5 bases each). In germline, CDR1 is MNHEY, CDR2 SVGEGT. The CDR3 runs to 13 residues. V dropped 5 bases and J dropped 9 bases, with 14 bases sitting between them.

This clonotype was seen ten or more times. This chain uses TRBV6-2 or TRBV6-3 with TRBJ1-5; the D gene is possibly TRBD1 (6 bases). V was pared by 2 bases and J by 4 bases, with 21 bases between. This CDR3 has 18 amino acids. Germline V gene lookup returns CDR1 MNHEY and CDR2 SVGEGT. In DNA, the CDR3 is TGTGCCAGCAGTTACGGGACATGGGATCAGGAAGGGAATCAGCCCCAGCATTTT. Residues: CASSYGTWDQEGNQPQHF.